This entry lists 2 T cell receptor beta chains sequenced from one sample in a study of beta chain features in type 1 diabetes. Isolated RNA was reverse transcribed in full, so expressed TCRB transcripts were sequenced. Generated by immunoSEQ multiplex PCR, the TCRdb table keeps only in-frame clones and is missing some. Here the sample spans about 230,000 clones, over 8.5% being singletons. The sample comprised naive CD4+ T cells from blood. The receptor set was obtained from a woman aged 18 to 35 in good health.

This clone was seen a few times. In nucleotides, the CDR3 is TGCGCCAGCAGCTTTGAGGAAAGCGGTGACTCCTACGAGCAGTACTTC. Protein sequence: CASSFEESGDSYEQYF. The chain joins TRBV5-1 to TRBJ2-7; the D gene is possibly TRBD2 (5 bases). The ends were cut back, 2 bases at V and 0 bases at J, with 15 bases in the middle. The germline V gene encodes CDR1 SGHRS and CDR2 YFSETQ. The CDR3 is made up of 16 amino acids.

The gene calls are TRBV7-9 and TRBJ2-7; TRBD2 matches 7 bases. V lost 5 bases and J lost 3; bases outside the gene matches: 10. The CDR3 has 15 residues. Germline V gene data show CDR1 as SEHNR and CDR2 as FQNEAQ (reference sequence). CDR3: CASSQVVGGIYEQYF. CDR3 coding DNA: TGTGCCAGCAGCCAGGTGGTCGGGGGGATCTACGAGCAGTACTTC.